A selection of T cell receptor beta chains follows, all from one sample in a study of T cell changes during pregnancy in multiple sclerosis. The table came from immunoSEQ multiplex PCR; TCRdb's copy has only in-frame clones and leaves some out. This repertoire shows approximately 23,000 clones, around 90% found once; its top ten account for under 0.75%. Sequencing used CD4+ T cells from peripheral blood mononuclear cells, obtained in the third trimester of pregnancy. Every receptor here comes from a female donor in good health, enrolled as a control in a pregnancy study. CDR3s include the opening cysteine and the closing phenylalanine or tryptophan. Each record gives: V gene, clone size, J gene, D gene, CDR3 DNA, CDR3 protein. A D gene is named only where the DNA matches it firmly. Some rows have no size entry. The others give once, few or many, or a class for an expanded clone.

>TRBV11-2|.|TRBJ2-7|TRBD2
TGTGCCAGCAGCTCCACACTAGCGGGAGGCAACCCGTACGAGCAGTACTTC
CASSSTLAGGNPYEQYF
>TRBV15|.|TRBJ2-2|.
TGTGCCACCAGCAGGCGAGACACCGGGGAGCTGTTTTTT
CATSRRDTGELFF
>TRBV2|.|TRBJ1-5|TRBD1
TGTGCCAGCAGTGCTAGGACAGGGTCCTGGCCCCAGCATTTT
CASSARTGSWPQHF
>TRBV5-1|once|TRBJ2-7|.
TGCGCCAGCAGCCCACAGGCCTTATCCTACGAGCAGTACTTC
CASSPQALSYEQYF
>TRBV6-1|.|TRBJ1-2|.
TGTGCCAGCAGTGAAGCGCTTCTGGGGGCCGCCCCCGGCTACACCTTC
CASSEALLGAAPGYTF
>TRBV25-1|.|TRBJ1-2|.
TGTGCCAGCAGGGAGGGTTTTGGCTACACCTTC
CASREGFGYTF
>TRBV5-1|.|TRBJ2-5|TRBD1
TGCGCCAGCAGCTTGGATGGGGCAGGGGGTGTTCGTGAGACCCAGTACTTC
CASSLDGAGGVRETQYF
>TRBV28|.|TRBJ1-6|.
TGTGCCAGCAGAGTAGGGAGTCGGGGTTCACCCCTCCACTTT
CASRVGSRGSPLHF
>TRBV7-8|.|TRBJ2-4|.
TGTGCCAGCAGCGGCGCGGGGGCCAAAAACATTCAGTACTTC
CASSGAGAKNIQYF
>TRBV5-1|.|TRBJ2-5|TRBD2
TGCGCCAGCAGCTTGCTTAGCGGGGGGGCCGAGACCCAGTACTTC
CASSLLSGGAETQYF
>TRBV5-5|once|TRBJ1-6|.
TGTGCCAGCAGCGCAGGAAGCTCCTATAATTCACCCCTCCACTTT
CASSAGSSYNSPLHF
>TRBV7-2|.|TRBJ2-7|TRBD2
TGTGCCAGCAGCCCCCAATTAGCGGGGGGTGGTGAGCAGTACTTC
CASSPQLAGGGEQYF
>TRBV5-4|.|TRBJ2-5|TRBD2
TGTGCCAGCAGCTCCAAATCGCGAGCGGGGCCCCAAGAGACCCAGTACTTC
CASSSKSRAGPQETQYF
>TRBV19|.|TRBJ2-5|TRBD1
TGTGCCAGTAGTATTGTAGGGACAGGGGTAGAGACCCAGTACTTC
CASSIVGTGVETQYF